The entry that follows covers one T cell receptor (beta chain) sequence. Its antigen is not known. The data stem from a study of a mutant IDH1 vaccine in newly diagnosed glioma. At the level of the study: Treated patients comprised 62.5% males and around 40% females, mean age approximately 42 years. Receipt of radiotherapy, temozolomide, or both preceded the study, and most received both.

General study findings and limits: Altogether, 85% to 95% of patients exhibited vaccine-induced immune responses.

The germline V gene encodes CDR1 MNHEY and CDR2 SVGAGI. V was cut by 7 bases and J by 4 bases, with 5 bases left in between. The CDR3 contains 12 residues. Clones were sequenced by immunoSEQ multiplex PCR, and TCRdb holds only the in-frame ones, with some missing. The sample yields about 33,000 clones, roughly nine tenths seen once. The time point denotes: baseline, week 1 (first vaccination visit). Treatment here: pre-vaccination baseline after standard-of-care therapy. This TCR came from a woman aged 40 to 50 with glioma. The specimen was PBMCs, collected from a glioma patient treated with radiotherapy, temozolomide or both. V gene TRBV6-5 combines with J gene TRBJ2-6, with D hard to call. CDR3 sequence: CASTSGANVLTF. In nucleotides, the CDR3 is TGTGCCAGCACGTCCGGGGCCAACGTCCTGACTTTC.